This T cell receptor (beta chain) originates from a study of blood T cell repertoires in COVID-19. Whole-study context: The United States, Italy and Spain were the sources of the acute and convalescent COVID-19 samples. From T cells, B-cell-depleted T cells, or PBMCs came the material, which was cDNA or gDNA.

This clone was recorded once. Original processing methods: Scientists estimated how many nucleated cells there were by amplifying reference gene primers. Some clones are missing from TCRdb's copy, which holds only in-frame ones; the method was immunoSEQ multiplex PCR. That table gives V, J and clone size, and the DNA gave D and trimming. The table has about 350,000 clones, roughly 90% seen once. Those who participated ranged in age from about 18 to 95 years and resided in some 24 US areas. Sequencing used PBMCs or T cells enriched from blood (not recorded which). This clonotype was obtained from a woman aged 30 to 39 who had been exposed to COVID-19.

CDR3: CASSLGSGVQYF. The DNA of the CDR3 is TGTGCCAGCAGCTTGGGTTCCGGTGTGCAGTACTTC. The chain has TRBV5-6 and TRBJ2-7; D gene ambiguous. CDR1 SGHDT and CDR2 YYEEEE come from the germline V gene. V was cut by 0 bases and J by 9 bases, with 10 bases left in between. The CDR3 contains 12 residues. The variable domain in full, with the rest retrieved from reference TRBV5-6 and TRBJ2-7, is DAGVTQSPTHLIKTRGQQVTLRCSPKSGHDTVSWYQQALGQGPQFIFQYYEEEERQRGNFPDRFSGHQFPNYSSELNVNALLLGDSALYLCASSLGSGVQYFGPGTRLTVT.